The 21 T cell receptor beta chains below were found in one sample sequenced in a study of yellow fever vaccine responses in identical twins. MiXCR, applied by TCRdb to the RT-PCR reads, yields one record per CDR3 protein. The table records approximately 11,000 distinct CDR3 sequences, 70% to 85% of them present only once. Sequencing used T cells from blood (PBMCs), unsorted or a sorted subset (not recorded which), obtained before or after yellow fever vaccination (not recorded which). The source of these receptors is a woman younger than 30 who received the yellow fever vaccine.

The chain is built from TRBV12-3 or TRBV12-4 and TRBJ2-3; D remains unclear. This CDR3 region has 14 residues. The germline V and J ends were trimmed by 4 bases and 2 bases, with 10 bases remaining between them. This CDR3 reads CASSYGGYTDTQYF. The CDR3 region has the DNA TGTGCCAGCAGTTACGGCGGATACACAGATACGCAGTATTTT.

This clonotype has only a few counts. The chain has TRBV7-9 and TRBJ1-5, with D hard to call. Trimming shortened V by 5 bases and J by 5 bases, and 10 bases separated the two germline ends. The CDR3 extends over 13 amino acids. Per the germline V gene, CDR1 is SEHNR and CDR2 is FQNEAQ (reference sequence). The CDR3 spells CASSGSDYQPQHF. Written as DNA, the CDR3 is TGTGCCAGCAGCGGCTCGGATTATCAGCCCCAGCATTTT.

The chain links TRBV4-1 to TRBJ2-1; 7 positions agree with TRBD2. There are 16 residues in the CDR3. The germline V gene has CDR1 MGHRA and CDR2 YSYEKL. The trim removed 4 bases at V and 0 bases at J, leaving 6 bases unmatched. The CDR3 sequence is CASSLAQRGSYNEQFF. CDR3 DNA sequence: TGCGCCAGCAGCCTGGCGCAGCGGGGCTCCTACAATGAGCAGTTCTTC.

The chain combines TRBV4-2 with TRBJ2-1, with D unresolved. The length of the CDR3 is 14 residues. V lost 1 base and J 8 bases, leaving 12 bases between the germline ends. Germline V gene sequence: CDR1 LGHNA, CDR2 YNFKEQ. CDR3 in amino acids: CASSQAVGLDEQFF. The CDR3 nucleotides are TGTGCCAGCAGCCAAGCAGTCGGGCTGGATGAGCAGTTCTTC.

The CDR3 bases are TGTGCCGTCCGCCGAGGGGGGGGCCAAGATACGCAGTATTTT. Protein product: CAVRRGGGQDTQYF. The genes are TRBV27 and TRBJ2-3, with D possibly being TRBD2 (7 bases). V lost 11 bases and J lost 5, with 20 bases in between. Germline V gene sequence: CDR1 MNHEY, CDR2 SMNVEV (reference sequence). This CDR3 is built from 14 residues.

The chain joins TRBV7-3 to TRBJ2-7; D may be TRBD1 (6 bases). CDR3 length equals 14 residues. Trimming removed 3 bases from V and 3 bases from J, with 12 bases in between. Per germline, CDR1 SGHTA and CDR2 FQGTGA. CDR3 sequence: CASSFWPGDYEQYF. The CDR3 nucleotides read TGTGCCAGCAGCTTTTGGCCAGGGGACTACGAGCAGTACTTC.

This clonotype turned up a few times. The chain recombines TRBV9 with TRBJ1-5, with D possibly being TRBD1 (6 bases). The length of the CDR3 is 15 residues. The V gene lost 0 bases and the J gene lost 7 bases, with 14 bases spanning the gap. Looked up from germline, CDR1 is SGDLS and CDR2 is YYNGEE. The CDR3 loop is CASSVDGVGGQPQHF. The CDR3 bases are TGTGCCAGCAGCGTAGACGGGGTGGGGGGCCAGCCCCAGCATTTT.

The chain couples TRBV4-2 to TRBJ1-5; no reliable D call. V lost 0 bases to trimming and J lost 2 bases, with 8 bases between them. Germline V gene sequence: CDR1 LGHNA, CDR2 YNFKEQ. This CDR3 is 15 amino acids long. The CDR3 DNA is TGTGCCAGCAGCCAAGATGAGGGAGGCAATCAGCCCCAGCATTTT. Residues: CASSQDEGGNQPQHF.

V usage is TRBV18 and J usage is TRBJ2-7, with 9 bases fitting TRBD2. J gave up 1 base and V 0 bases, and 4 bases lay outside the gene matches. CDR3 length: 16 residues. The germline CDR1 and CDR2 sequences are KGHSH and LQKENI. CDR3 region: CASSPPAGGPSYEQYF. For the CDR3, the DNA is TGTGCCAGCTCACCACCTGCGGGAGGGCCTTCCTACGAGCAGTACTTC.

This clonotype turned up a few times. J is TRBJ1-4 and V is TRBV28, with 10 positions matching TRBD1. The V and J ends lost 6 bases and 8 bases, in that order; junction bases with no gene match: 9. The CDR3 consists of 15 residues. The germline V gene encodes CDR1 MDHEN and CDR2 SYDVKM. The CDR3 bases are TGTGCCAGCAGCCGCCGACAGGGGGCGATGGAAAAACTGTTTTTT. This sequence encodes CASSRRQGAMEKLFF.

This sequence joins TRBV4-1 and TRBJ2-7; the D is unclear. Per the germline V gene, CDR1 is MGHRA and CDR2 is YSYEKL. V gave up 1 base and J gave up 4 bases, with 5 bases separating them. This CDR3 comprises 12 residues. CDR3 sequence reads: CASSQGGYEQYF. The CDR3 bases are TGCGCCAGCAGCCAAGGGGGTTACGAGCAGTACTTC.

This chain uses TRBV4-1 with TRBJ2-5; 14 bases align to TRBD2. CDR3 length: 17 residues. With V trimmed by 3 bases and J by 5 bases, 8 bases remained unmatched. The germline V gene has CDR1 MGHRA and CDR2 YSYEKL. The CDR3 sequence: CASSQATSGRAGETQYF. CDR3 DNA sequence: TGCGCCAGCAGCCAGGCGACTAGCGGGAGGGCGGGGGAGACCCAGTACTTC.

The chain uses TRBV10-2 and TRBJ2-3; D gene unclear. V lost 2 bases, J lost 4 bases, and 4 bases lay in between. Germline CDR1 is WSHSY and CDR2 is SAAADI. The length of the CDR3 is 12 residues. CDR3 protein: CASSERPDTQYF. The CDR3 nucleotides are TGCGCCAGCAGTGAGCGGCCAGATACGCAGTATTTT.

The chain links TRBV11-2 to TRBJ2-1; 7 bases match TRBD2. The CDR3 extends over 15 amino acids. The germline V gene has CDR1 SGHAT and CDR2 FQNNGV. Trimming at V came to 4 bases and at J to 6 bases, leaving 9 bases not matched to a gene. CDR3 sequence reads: CASSSDGLEGNEQFF. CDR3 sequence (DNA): TGTGCCAGCAGCTCCGACGGACTAGAGGGCAATGAGCAGTTCTTC.

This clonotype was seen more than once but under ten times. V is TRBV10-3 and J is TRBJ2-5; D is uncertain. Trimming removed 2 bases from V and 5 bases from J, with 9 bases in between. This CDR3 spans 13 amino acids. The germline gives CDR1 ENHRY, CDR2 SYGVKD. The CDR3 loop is CAISEEVQETQYF. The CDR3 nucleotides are TGTGCCATCAGTGAGGAAGTCCAGGAGACCCAGTACTTC.

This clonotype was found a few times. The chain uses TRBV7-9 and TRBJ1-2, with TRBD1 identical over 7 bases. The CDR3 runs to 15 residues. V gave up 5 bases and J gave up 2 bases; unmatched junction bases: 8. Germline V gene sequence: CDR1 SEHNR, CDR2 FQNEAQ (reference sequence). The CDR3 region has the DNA TGTGCCAGCAGCCTAGAATCAGGGGGAAACTATGGCTACACCTTC. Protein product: CASSLESGGNYGYTF.

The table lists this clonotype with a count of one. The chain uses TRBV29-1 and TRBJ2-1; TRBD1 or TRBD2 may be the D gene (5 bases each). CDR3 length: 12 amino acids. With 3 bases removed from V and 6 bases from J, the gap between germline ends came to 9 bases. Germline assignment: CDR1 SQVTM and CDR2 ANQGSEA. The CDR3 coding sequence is TGCAGCGTTGAGGGACCCGGCAATGAGCAGTTCTTC. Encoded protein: CSVEGPGNEQFF.

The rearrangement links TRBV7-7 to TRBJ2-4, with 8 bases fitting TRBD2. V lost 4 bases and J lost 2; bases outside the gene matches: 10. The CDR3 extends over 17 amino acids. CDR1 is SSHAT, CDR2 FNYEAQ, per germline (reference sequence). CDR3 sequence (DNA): TGTGCCAGCAGCTCGCCTGACCGGGGGGGTCCCAAAAACATTCAGTACTTC. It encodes CASSSPDRGGPKNIQYF.

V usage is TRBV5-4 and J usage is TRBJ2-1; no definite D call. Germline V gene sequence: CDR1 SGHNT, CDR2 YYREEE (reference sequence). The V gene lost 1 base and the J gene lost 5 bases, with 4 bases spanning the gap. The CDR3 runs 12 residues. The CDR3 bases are TGTGCCAGCAGCTTGTATGACAATGAGCAGTTCTTC. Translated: CASSLYDNEQFF.

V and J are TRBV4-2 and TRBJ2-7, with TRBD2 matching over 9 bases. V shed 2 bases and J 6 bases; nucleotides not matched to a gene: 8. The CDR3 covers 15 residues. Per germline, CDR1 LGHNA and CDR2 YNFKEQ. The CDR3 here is CASSQTGTSRAEQYF. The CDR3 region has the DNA TGTGCCAGCAGCCAAACCGGGACTAGCCGCGCCGAGCAGTACTTC.

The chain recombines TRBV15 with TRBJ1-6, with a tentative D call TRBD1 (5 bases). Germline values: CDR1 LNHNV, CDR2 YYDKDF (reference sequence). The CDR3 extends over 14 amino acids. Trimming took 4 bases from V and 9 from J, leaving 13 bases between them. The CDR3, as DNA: TGTGCCACCAGCACGGGGTTCGGGGGTTCACCCCTCCACTTT. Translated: CATSTGFGGSPLHF.